The present T cell receptor (beta chain) was sequenced within a study of CD4 and CD8 cells across lung adenocarcinoma regions. Donors had localized lung adenocarcinoma, a non-small cell lung cancer. This CDR3 has 15 residues. Germline assignment: CDR1 MNHNS and CDR2 SASEGT. TCRdb re-called the PCR reads with MiXCR, one entry per CDR3 protein. The data contain 20,000 to 25,000 distinct CDR3 sequences, roughly half of them seen just once; the ten biggest clones take up over 25%. The rearrangement joins TRBV6-1 to TRBJ2-3; 12 nucleotides match TRBD1. The J call is in doubt because the DNA end fits TRBJ2-7 better. The sequence was obtained from a female donor with lung adenocarcinoma. The CD4 and CD8 labels of this study may be unreliable. The sequenced sample consisted of CD8+ T cells from the center of a lung tumor. The chain's CDR3 is CASSVGQGATDTQYF. The CDR3, as DNA: TGTGCCAGCAGTGTGGGACAGGGGGCCACAGACACGCAGTACTTC.